Listed here is a single T cell receptor beta chain. In its sample, this clonotype was seen once. Its antigen is currently not known. One base away there is no much larger clone; base qualities are not given. One read alone is a weak basis. RNA was extracted with the RNeasy kit and roughly 0.45 to 1 ug was reverse transcribed using random hexamers. The immunoSEQ multiplex PCR assay, covering 54 Vbeta and 13 Jbeta segments, was used to amplify TCR beta CDR3 regions. PCR amplification bias was corrected using a synthetic template baseline for primer optimization and computational correction. As for how the authors treated the data: Reads were assigned to V, D and J genes according to IMGT and analyzed in immunoSEQ Analyzer, with only productive sequences retained. To calculate clonality, Shannon entropy was normalized by log2 of the number of productive unique sequences and then subtracted from one. For each patient and control, public and private clones were evaluated within the 100 most prevalent clones. Clones were defined as Susac-specific when absent from the healthy and MS cohorts, from 1,000 to 1,100 published viral clones and from other ImmuneACCESS disease sequences. TCRdb ran its own pipeline on the public reads, namely fastp trimming at Q25 and MiXCR clone calling, and kept in-frame beta chains. CDR3 protein duplicates are merged, each entry listing the most common genes and DNA. V and J calls and clone size were set by TCRdb, not the authors. The sample table contains approximately 190,000 distinct CDR3 sequences; only one count was recorded for around 93% of them. The ten most abundant clones make up around 0.16% of the sample.

High-throughput TCR beta sequencing profiled peripheral blood CD8+ and CD4+ T cells from healthy donors, Susac syndrome patients and multiple sclerosis patients. Recently defined diagnostic criteria for definite or probable disease were met by the Susac syndrome patients. Bulk CD8+ and CD4+ T cells were purified by magnetic negative isolation, while CD8+ TEMRA cells were enriched using FACS. Blood was collected in EDTA tubes and processed within 24 hours, with PBMCs isolated through density gradient centrifugation. PBMCs intended for TCR sequencing were cryopreserved in liquid nitrogen and were subsequently thawed in a 37 degrees C water bath. The sorted or isolated CD4+, CD8+ and CD8+ TEMRA cells reached a purity of at least 90%. The data are from a study of CD8 T cells in Susac syndrome (dated by TCRdb to about 2019). For context, the study as a whole: Among the Susac syndrome patients who were sequenced, clinically active disease was present in 5 or 6 and clinical remission was observed in under ten. The clonality of the CD8+ T cell repertoire was compared across approximately twelve healthy donors, roughly 14 Susac syndrome patients and around 16 multiple sclerosis patients. The study used repertoire sequencing to test whether antigen drove CD8+ T cell activation and differentiation in Susac syndrome. At blood withdrawal, Susac syndrome patients were either therapy-naive, taking corticosteroids (in some cases with IVIg as well), or taking IVIg alone.

What the work shows at the level of the full study, not this receptor alone: The number of individuals in the TCR sequencing and HLA analysis was recognized as being relatively small. CD8+ repertoires in Susac syndrome showed clonal expansion, which was highest in CD8+ TEMRA cells and was greater in clinically active patients than in remitting patients. Looking at Susac-specific public clones, the researchers identified fewer than 20 in the total CD8+ repertoire and roughly 5 in the CD8+ TEMRA repertoire.

CDR1 is given as SEHNR and CDR2 as FQNEAQ, both from the germline V gene (reference sequence). V and J lose 5 bases and 4 bases, and a span of 17 bases separates them. From the cysteine through the phenylalanine, the CDR3 covers 15 amino acids. Only CDR3 DNA remains: 45 bases, in frame from the first base. The sequenced material came from CD8+ T cells from PBMCs. The clonotype was recovered from a human donor with Susac syndrome. The rearrangement combines TRBV7-9 with TRBJ1-2; matching of 5 bases hints at TRBD1 as the D gene. The CDR3 loop reads CASSLSDIQVYGYTF. The DNA sequence follows: TGTGCCAGCAGCCTCTCGGACATACAGGTCTATGGCTACACCTTC.